The rows below give T cell receptor beta chains drawn from one sample of a study of CD8 T cells in ankylosing spondylitis. TCRdb used MiXCR to reprocess the 5' RACE reads, holding one entry per CDR3 protein. The sample includes about 540,000 distinct CDR3 sequences, roughly 13% seen only once; the top ten take approximately 6.2%. Sequencing was carried out using blood, either unsorted or a sorted T cell fraction (not recorded which). The origin of the receptors is a male donor with ankylosing spondylitis. Both conserved end residues are part of each CDR3. Each record gives: J gene, clone size, D gene, V gene, CDR3 protein, CDR3 DNA. The D gene is left open where the match is weak. Some rows mark clone size as missing; the rest say once, few, many or name a class of expanded clone.

>TRBJ2-7|few|NA|TRBV9
CASSPGVDTNLEQYF
TGTGCCAGCAGCCCTGGCGTGGACACCAATTTGGAGCAGTACTTC
>TRBJ2-1|many|NA|TRBV5-1
CASSYNYGEQFF
TGCGCCAGCAGTTATAACTACGGTGAGCAGTTCTTC
>TRBJ2-5|NA|NA|TRBV25-1
CASSEFVGIETQYF
TGTGCCAGCAGTGAATTTGTGGGGATTGAGACCCAGTACTTC
>TRBJ2-3|few|TRBD2|TRBV29-1
CSVAGLALSTDTQYF
TGCAGCGTTGCCGGACTAGCCCTCAGCACAGATACGCAGTATTTT
>TRBJ1-1|many|TRBD1|TRBV29-1
CSVQQGGNTEAFF
TGCAGCGTGCAACAGGGGGGGAACACTGAAGCTTTCTTT
>TRBJ2-1|few|NA|TRBV30
CAWKRGEYNEQFF
TGTGCCTGGAAAAGGGGGGAATACAATGAGCAGTTCTTC
>TRBJ2-7|NA|NA|TRBV9
CASSVGSDYEQYF
TGTGCCAGCAGCGTAGGATCCGACTACGAGCAGTACTTC
>TRBJ2-2|NA|TRBD2|TRBV3-1
CASSPTSGTTGELFF
TGTGCCAGCAGCCCGACTAGCGGAACTACCGGGGAGCTGTTTTTT
>TRBJ2-7|NA|NA|TRBV20-1
CSARDPQRLPTHEQYF
TGCAGTGCTAGAGATCCCCAGCGGCTCCCGACGCACGAGCAGTACTTC
>TRBJ1-2|many|TRBD1|TRBV12-3/TRBV12-4
CASRYRSPGGGYTF
TGTGCCAGCAGGTACAGGTCTCCAGGGGGCGGCTACACCTTC
>TRBJ2-1|NA|TRBD1|TRBV24-1
CATSDGGQAQFF
TGTGCCACCAGTGATGGGGGACAGGCGCAGTTCTTC
>TRBJ2-5|NA|TRBD2|TRBV20-1
CSARGLADHQETQYF
TGCAGTGCTAGGGGACTAGCGGATCACCAAGAGACCCAGTACTTC
>TRBJ2-5|NA|NA|TRBV3-1
CASSQDPDGSQTQYF
TGTGCCAGCAGCCAAGATCCCGACGGATCTCAGACCCAGTACTTC
>TRBJ1-1|few|TRBD1|TRBV19
CASSVWTGFGREAEAFF
TGTGCCAGTAGTGTGTGGACAGGCTTTGGACGGGAAGCTGAAGCTTTCTTT
>TRBJ1-2|many|NA|TRBV12-3/TRBV12-4
CASSPGTMGTYGYTF
TGTGCCAGCAGTCCCGGGACGATGGGGACCTATGGCTACACCTTC
>TRBJ1-5|few|TRBD1|TRBV2
CASSRDREYQPQHF
TGTGCCAGCAGCCGGGACAGGGAATATCAGCCCCAGCATTTT
>TRBJ1-6|few|NA|TRBV13
CASSLSGGRTSPLHF
TGTGCCAGCAGCTTATCCGGGGGGCGTACTTCACCCCTCCACTTT
>TRBJ1-1|NA|NA|TRBV20-1
CSARDHRDNTEAFF
TGCAGTGCTAGAGACCACAGGGATAACACTGAAGCTTTCTTT